This entry describes one T cell receptor (beta chain). The clone's antigen remains unknown. Qualities for individual bases were not recorded, and no much larger clone is one base off. This record belongs to a study of blood T cell repertoires in COVID-19 (TCRdb year 2020). For context, the study as a whole: The collaborator samples originated in the United States, Italy and Spain and spanned the acute and convalescent phases of COVID-19. Nearly every sample came with metadata listing a de-identified subject ID, COVID-19 status, age in years and sex. Where available, HLA class I and class II types were obtained from metadata supplied by the sample provider rather than from assay-based typing. A freely available public database, intended as a resource for researchers studying the immune response to SARS-CoV-2, is where the repertoires were released. The material from the prospective study consisted of cDNA or gDNA derived from T cells, B-cell-depleted T cells, or PBMCs. Samples came from the ongoing ImmuneRACE study (first 160 participants) plus 1,254 subjects from 6 global collaborators. Subjects who had been exposed to COVID-19, were actively infected with it, or had recovered from it provided the deeply sampled blood TCRbeta repertoires that made up the dataset.

TCRbeta CDR3 regions were amplified from genomic DNA using the immunoSEQ Assay, a bias-controlled multiplex PCR. The source study handled its data this way. The number of nucleated cells in each sample was estimated from the amplification of reference gene primers within the assay. To quantify the absolute abundance of each unique TCRbeta CDR3 rearrangement, sequence reads were collapsed and filtered. For each sample, productive Simpson clonality was calculated by taking the square root of Simpson's diversity index across productive rearrangements. The table comes from immuneACCESS by way of TCRdb, which keeps in-frame sequences with V and J called. Part of the clones is missing from these tables; in studies checked, under half for an unresolved V gene and the rest for unknown reasons. V and J calls and clone size follow that table, whereas D and trimming were derived from the DNA. For this sample the table gives about 270,000 clones, of which about nine tenths were detected only once. The ten top clones hold about 2.3% of the sample.

Overall results and qualifications from the work: The amount of clinical and demographic metadata varied by source and participant and was provided uncurated.

Participants in the prospective study were aged roughly 18 to 89 years, lived in more than 20 United States geographic areas, and enrolled through a virtual design. In the prospective study, participants were assigned to cohorts based on the clinical history participants reported in a screening survey and a study questionnaire. Each participant in the prospective study had whole blood, serum and a nasopharyngeal or oropharyngeal swab collected by mobile phlebotomists. Participants in the prospective study had the option to provide additional blood draws and questionnaires over a 2-month period. Before DNA extraction, prospective study blood samples were shipped either frozen or at room temperature. Cut back by 1 base and 5 bases, the V and J ends lie 6 bases apart. CDR1 and CDR2 (GTSNPN, SVGIG) derive from the germline V gene (reference sequence). The CDR3 sequence holds 12 residues, the cysteine and phenylalanine included. The kept DNA is CDR3 alone, 36 bases in frame from the first base.

The origin of this receptor is a woman aged 35 to 49 with acute COVID-19. Sequenced material: PBMCs or T cells enriched from blood (not recorded which). The chain is assembled from TRBV30 and TRBJ1-3, with the D gene uncertain. The CDR3 is CAWSEPRNTIYF. The nucleotide sequence is given as TGTGCCTGGAGTGAGCCCCGAAACACCATATATTTT.